Sequencing of this TCR beta chain was carried out in a study of response to subunit inactivated influenza vaccine. Findings and caveats of the study: That few new T cells are recruited by each seasonal influenza vaccination was the authors' suggestion.

Germline V CDR1 and CDR2: SGHNT, YENEEA. This CDR3 region has 13 residues. V shed 6 bases and J shed 4 bases, with 10 bases lying between them. Regarding this clonotype: The antigen is unknown.

TCRdb re-analysed the RT-PCR reads in MiXCR, keeping a single row per CDR3 protein. In the table there are about 620,000 distinct CDR3 sequences, 12% of which are singletons. V and J are TRBV11-3 and TRBJ2-1, with D maybe TRBD1 (5 bases). Specimen: PBMCs from blood, collected on the day of vaccination. This clonotype originated in a man aged 50 or older who received an inactivated influenza vaccine. The DNA for the CDR3 is TGTGCCAGCAGTACGACAGAATACAATGAGCAGTTCTTC. This codes for CASSTTEYNEQFF.